This T cell receptor (beta chain) was sequenced in a study of cytomegalovirus exposure and HLA in healthy donors (dated by TCRdb to between 2016 and 2019). A note on the overall study: A later analysis indicated that the roughly 120 validation repertoires were generated on the platform also employed for the 600 to 750 repertoires of the first cohort. The study aimed to test whether signatures of past pathogen exposure could be identified by cataloging public T cell receptors. Besides the first cohort of roughly 640 subjects, a separate validation cohort made up of 120 different subjects was used. To predict cytomegalovirus infection status, the study brought together high-throughput TCR immunosequencing, statistical association of individual TCRs with disease status, and machine learning.

Remarks on this clone: Its binding antigen is unknown. No quality values exist for individual bases; no much larger clone is one base distant.

Libraries were constructed by the immunoSEQ multiplex PCR assay. The published analysis was carried out like this. To diagnose cytomegalovirus status from the catalog of TCR beta chain sequences, a statistical classification framework was built. TCRdb carries this immuneACCESS record with in-frame sequences only. Its versions omit some clonotypes, under half of them owing to an unresolved V gene in the studies checked, with the rest unexplained. Clonal size and the V and J genes are those of that table, whereas D and trimming came from the DNA. The sample data list roughly 150,000 clones, and more than 75% of these were observed just once. 2.5% to 3% of the sample is in the top ten clones. The paper's findings and limits, for the study overall: In the study, 150 to 200 TCR beta chains were listed as associated with cytomegalovirus. The classifier was reported to diagnose cytomegalovirus status with high specificity and sensitivity in both the original cohort and the validation cohort. A few of the identified cytomegalovirus-associated TCR beta chains were confirmed in vitro to be specific for cytomegalovirus antigens. A later analysis lacked HLA typing for the validation cohort, so it scored co-occurrence in that cohort across all 120 or so repertoires. It was suggested by the authors that the approach could potentially be generalized to other disease states and immunological phenotypes. Most TCR sequences were observed very rarely across donors, whereas some public TCRs were present in many individuals. Of the cluster scores, roughly 93% were above 0 in a later analysis, which found that TCRs clustered in the first cohort also tended to co-occur in the 120 validation repertoires.

From the cysteine through the phenylalanine, the CDR3 covers 16 amino acids. CDR3 DNA only is kept here, 48 bases in frame from base 1. CDR1 is given as SQVTM and CDR2 as ANQGSEA, both from the germline V gene. The V and J ends are trimmed by 6 bases and 1 base, leaving 19 bases between them. Donors formed part of the validation cohort, which comprised 120 subjects and was distinct from the first cohort of several hundred subjects. Rearrangement joined TRBV29-1 to TRBJ2-1, with TRBD1 as a weak D call on 5 bases. The TCR sequence derives from a man between 18 and 35 years old in good health and CMV-seronegative. Sequencing used PBMCs. The DNA sequence is TGCAGCGTCAGAGAACGAAGGGGTCCTTCCTACAATGAGCAGTTCTTC. This yields the protein CSVRERRGPSYNEQFF.